This entry describes one T cell receptor (beta chain). Which antigen it targets is not known. One base away there is no much larger clone; base qualities are not given. The CDR3 regions of human TCRbeta chains were analyzed by immunosequencing. In the original analysis: Repertoire TCRs were checked for matches against a reference library of SARS-CoV-2-specific TCRs that had been generated using the MIRA antigen-specificity platform. Breadth was defined as the fraction of unique TCRs that were SARS-CoV-2-associated, and depth was defined as the fraction of total T cells that were SARS-CoV-2-associated. Using the MIRA data, each spike-specific TCR was mapped to the spike region that the TCR reacts to and placed in a CD4 or CD8 class. Log10-transformed breadth and depth values were compared by one-way ANOVA with Sidak's multiple comparisons tests. TCRdb obtained this table from immuneACCESS and retained in-frame rearrangements with V and J assigned. These tables miss some clones; where compared with another copy, unresolved V genes account for less than half of the shortfall, and the remainder is unexplained. The V and J calls and clone size were taken over from that table, and D and trimming were inferred from the DNA. The sample yields about 170,000 clones; 85% to 95% were counted once. About 3.9% of the sample is held by the ten biggest clonotypes.

The time point tag for this specimen amounts to: baseline before first vaccination. Samples from vaccinated people were obtained from the UK trials COV001 and COV002, which included a single-blind randomized controlled phase 2/3 trial of AZD1222 (ChAdOx1 nCoV-19) in healthy adults. Trial participant PBMC samples were collected at day 0 and day 28 after the second dose for TCRbeta chain sequencing. This record belongs to a study of T cell responses to AZD1222 COVID-19 vaccine (dated by TCRdb to about 2021). Context from the whole study: Because spike-specific TCR depth and breadth did not differ between the two schedules, AZD1222 recipients who got a second dose at roughly 4 weeks were pooled with those who got a second dose at roughly 12 weeks. TCR sequencing was performed for more than 230 trial participants, of whom some 200 were given two doses of AZD1222 and some 26 were given two doses of MenACWY control vaccine. Enrollment into the trials was organized by age into subgroups of 18-55, 56-69 and 70-plus years, and those subgroups contained roughly 140, 27 and 60 TCR-sequenced participants, respectively. What the research found in general, with its limitations: No day 14 peak-response samples were available, so repertoires were characterized only after the peak T cell response. Conclusions about previously exposed vaccinees were limited because only six AZD1222 recipients were SARS-CoV-2 seropositive at baseline. The 56-69-year group was small, and its depth increase did not reach significance, likely because of low power. Vaccine-associated CD4 TCRs spanned the whole spike protein, with dominant responses in regions 160-218 and 743-854. Most participants were white British and females outnumbered males, and the authors suggested that clonal diversity may have been underestimated. Epitopes outside the regions mutated in the B.1.351 and B.1.1.7 variants were reportedly recognized by nearly half of the unique spike-specific TCRs. A significant rise in spike-specific TCR breadth and depth was observed after two AZD1222 doses relative to day 0 and relative to MenACWY recipients.

The receptor's source is an adult in good health. Sequencing was performed on peripheral blood, taken on day 0 of AZD1222 vaccination.

The CDR3 here reads CASSWPFPWASGSRGLVTGELFF. The DNA sequence is given as TGCGCCAGCAGCTGGCCCTTCCCGTGGGCTAGCGGGAGTAGAGGATTGGTCACCGGGGAGCTGTTTTTT. The rearrangement joined TRBV5-1 to TRBJ2-2, with 10 central nucleotides matching TRBD2. The CDR3, cysteine through phenylalanine, is 23 amino acids long. Only CDR3 DNA remains: 69 bases, in frame from the first base. Compared with germline, V lacks 3 bases and J lacks 4 bases; bases without a gene match: 27. CDR1 and CDR2, looked up from the germline V gene, are SGHRS and YFSETQ.